The source of this TCR beta chain is a study of shared clonotypes between healthy human individuals. Study context: The composition of the donors was a couple of women and a few men aged 18 to 49.

The CDR3 extends over 12 amino acids. V gave up 4 bases and J gave up 9 bases; unmatched junction bases: 3. The V gene's germline CDR1 is SEHNR and CDR2 FQNEAQ (reference sequence). Note on this clone: No antigen is known for it.

Researchers drew on roughly 84 million PBMCs for genomic DNA from unsorted samples. Replicate PCRs for unsorted PBMC used about 0.3 ug DNA (around 29,000 T cell genomes). TCRdb keeps only in-frame clones here, not all; method: immunoSEQ multiplex PCR. The sample records roughly 500,000 clones, 76% being singletons. Study-level results: Sequencing depth was a factor that was expected to affect clonotype sharing among donors.

This TCR derives from a woman in her 40s in good health. Some clones in this sample may be carry-over from other donors' samples. Sequencing was carried out using PBMCs. The chain uses TRBV7-9 and TRBJ1-5, with 7 bases lining up with TRBD1. Here the CDR3 DNA reads TGTGCCAGCAGCTCCGAGGGGGCGCCCCAGCATTTT. Its translation is CASSSEGAPQHF.